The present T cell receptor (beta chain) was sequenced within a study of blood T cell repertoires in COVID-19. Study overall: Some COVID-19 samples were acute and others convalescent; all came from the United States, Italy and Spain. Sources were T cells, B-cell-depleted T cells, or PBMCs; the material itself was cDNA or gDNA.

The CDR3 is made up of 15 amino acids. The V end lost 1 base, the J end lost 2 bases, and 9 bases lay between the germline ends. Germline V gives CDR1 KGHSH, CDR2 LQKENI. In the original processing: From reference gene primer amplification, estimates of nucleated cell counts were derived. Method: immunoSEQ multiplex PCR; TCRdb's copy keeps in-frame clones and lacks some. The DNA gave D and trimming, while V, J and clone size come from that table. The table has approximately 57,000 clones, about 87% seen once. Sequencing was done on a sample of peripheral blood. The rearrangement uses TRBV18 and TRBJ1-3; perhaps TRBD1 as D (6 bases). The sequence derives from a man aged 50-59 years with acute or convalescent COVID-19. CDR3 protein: CASSPQGVTGNTIYF. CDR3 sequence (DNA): TGTGCCAGCTCACCACAGGGGGTGACTGGAAACACCATATATTTT.